The present entry profiles one TCR beta chain with its context. The data originate from a study of technical replicates of blood from a few donors. Germline trimming cut 5 bases from V and 0 bases from J; bases unmatched to any gene: 7. Germline V lookup: CDR1 SEHNR, CDR2 FQNEAQ (reference sequence). This CDR3 spans 16 amino acids. Sequenced by immunoSEQ multiplex PCR; TCRdb stores in-frame clones only, minus some. The sample holds around 80,000 clones, around 93% seen once. The sequencing sample was made of T cells isolated from PBMCs. This chain joins TRBV7-9 and TRBJ1-3, with 7 nucleotides matching TRBD1. The clonotype was recovered from a human donor in good health. CDR3 amino acids: CASSLRQGLSGNTIYF. CDR3 in DNA: TGTGCCAGCAGCCTAAGACAGGGACTCTCTGGAAACACCATATATTTT.